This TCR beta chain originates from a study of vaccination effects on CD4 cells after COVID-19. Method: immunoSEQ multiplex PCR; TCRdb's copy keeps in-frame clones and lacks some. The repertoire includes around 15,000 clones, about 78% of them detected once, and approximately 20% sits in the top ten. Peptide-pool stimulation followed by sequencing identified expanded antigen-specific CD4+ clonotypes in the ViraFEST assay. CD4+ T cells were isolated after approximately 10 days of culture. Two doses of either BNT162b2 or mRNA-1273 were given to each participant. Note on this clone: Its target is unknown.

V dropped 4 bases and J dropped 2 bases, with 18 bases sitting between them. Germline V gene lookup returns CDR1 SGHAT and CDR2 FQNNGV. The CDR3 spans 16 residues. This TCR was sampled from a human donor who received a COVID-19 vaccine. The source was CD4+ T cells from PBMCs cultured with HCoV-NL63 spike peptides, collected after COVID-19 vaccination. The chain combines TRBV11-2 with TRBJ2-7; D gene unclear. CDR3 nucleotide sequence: TGTGCCAGCAGCTACCGACGCTCCGCCGGAACCTACGAGCAGTACTTC. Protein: CASSYRRSAGTYEQYF.